The clone carrying this T cell receptor (beta chain) was observed a single time. Its target is not known. The V gene lost 1 base and the J gene lost 2 bases, with 5 bases spanning the gap. Germline V gene sequence: CDR1 SGHDN, CDR2 FVKESK. CDR3 length: 13 residues. Specified time point: blood from clinic visit 5 months post-surgery; TSC patient then seizure free. This sample stems from a study of brain T cells in children with intractable seizures. Study results and limitations: Pre-surgery blood may have been undersampled, hiding some clones. HCMV serostatus was not known, and viral specificity came from CDR3 similarity only.

Sequencing was performed with immunoSEQ multiplex PCR; in TCRdb, only in-frame clones are kept and a portion is missing. The sample records under 400,000 clones, nearly 95% being singletons. The source of this sequence is a boy in the first two years of life with tuberous sclerosis and intractable seizures. This specimen consisted of peripheral blood, obtained approximately 5 months after surgery. The chain employs TRBV14 and TRBJ1-1; D ambiguous. CDR3 loop: CASSQVRNTEAFF. The CDR3 DNA is TGTGCCAGCAGCCAAGTTAGAAACACTGAAGCTTTCTTT.